This is a list of T cell receptor beta chains from one sample in a study of blood T cell repertoires in COVID-19. Method: immunoSEQ multiplex PCR; TCRdb's copy keeps in-frame clones and lacks some. The sample has fewer than 350,000 clones, around nine tenths seen once. Sequences were obtained from PBMCs or T cells enriched from blood (not recorded which). These receptors all stem from a woman in her 30s who had been exposed to COVID-19. CDR3s include the opening cysteine and the closing phenylalanine or tryptophan. A D gene is named only where the DNA matches it firmly. Size is stated for part of the rows, as once, few or many counts, or as a class when the clone is expanded.

V	J	D	size	CDR3	DNA
TRBV14	TRBJ1-5	NA	NA	CASSQGMRKSNQPQHF	TGTGCCAGCAGCCAAGGTATGAGGAAGAGCAATCAGCCCCAGCATTTT
TRBV15	TRBJ2-1	NA	NA	CATSSKRSSYNEQFF	TGTGCCACCAGCAGTAAGCGGAGCTCCTACAATGAGCAGTTCTTC
TRBV6-6	TRBJ1-1	NA	NA	CASIWGGVNTEAFF	TGTGCCAGCATTTGGGGCGGGGTGAACACTGAAGCTTTCTTT
TRBV27	TRBJ2-1	TRBD1	NA	CASSFLQGAKYEQFF	TGTGCCAGCAGTTTTTTGCAGGGGGCAAAATATGAGCAGTTCTTC
TRBV3-1/TRBV3-2	TRBJ2-1	TRBD2	NA	CASSLLAGAINEQFF	TGTGCCAGCAGCCTCCTAGCGGGAGCCATAAATGAGCAGTTCTTC
TRBV28	TRBJ2-7	NA	NA	CASSSGQYYEQYF	TGTGCCAGCAGCTCCGGACAGTACTACGAGCAGTACTTC
TRBV19	TRBJ1-1	NA	NA	CASSISLNTEAFF	TGTGCCAGTAGTATCAGTCTGAACACTGAAGCTTTCTTT
TRBV28	TRBJ2-1	NA	NA	CASTSLGGGAIYEQFF	TGTGCCAGCACTTCCCTAGGGGGAGGGGCCATATATGAGCAGTTCTTC
TRBV7-9	TRBJ2-7	NA	NA	CASSLGWPGISYEQYF	TGTGCCAGCAGCTTAGGGTGGCCGGGTATTTCCTACGAGCAGTACTTC
TRBV5-1	TRBJ2-2	TRBD1	NA	CASSLRDRANTGELFF	TGCGCCAGCAGCTTGCGGGACAGAGCGAACACCGGGGAGCTGTTTTTT
TRBV10-3	TRBJ2-7	NA	NA	CAISEAGAYEQYF	TGTGCCATCAGTGAAGCAGGGGCCTACGAGCAGTACTTC
TRBV21-1	TRBJ2-7	NA	NA	CASSTKGDRSYEQYF	TGTGCCAGCAGCACAAAAGGGGACAGGTCCTACGAGCAGTACTTC
TRBV2	TRBJ1-2	TRBD1	NA	CASSDRGAYGYTF	TGTGCCAGCAGTGACAGGGGGGCCTATGGCTACACCTTC
TRBV19	TRBJ1-4	TRBD1	once	CASSTRGQGEKLFF	TGTGCCAGTAGTACCAGGGGGCAGGGTGAAAAACTGTTTTTT
TRBV11-3	TRBJ2-5	TRBD2	NA	CASSSLPAGVKETQYF	TGTGCCAGCAGCTCCCTTCCCGCGGGGGTCAAAGAGACCCAGTACTTC
TRBV6-5	TRBJ2-7	TRBD2	NA	CASSGLAGSYEQYF	TGTGCCAGCTCTGGACTAGCGGGGTCCTACGAGCAGTACTTC
TRBV5-4	TRBJ2-1	TRBD2	NA	CASSPGTSGTMWNEQFF	TGTGCCAGCAGCCCGGGGACTAGCGGGACCATGTGGAATGAGCAGTTCTTC
TRBV6-5	TRBJ2-2	TRBD2	NA	CASASGEGPGGELFF	TGTGCCAGTGCATCGGGGGAGGGCCCCGGGGGGGAGCTGTTTTTT
TRBV7-2	TRBJ2-7	NA	NA	CASSLYLAGWYEQYF	TGTGCCAGCAGCTTATATCTCGCAGGATGGTACGAGCAGTACTTC
TRBV19	TRBJ2-7	TRBD1	NA	CASTKGQAYEQYF	TGTGCCAGCACCAAGGGACAGGCCTACGAGCAGTACTTC